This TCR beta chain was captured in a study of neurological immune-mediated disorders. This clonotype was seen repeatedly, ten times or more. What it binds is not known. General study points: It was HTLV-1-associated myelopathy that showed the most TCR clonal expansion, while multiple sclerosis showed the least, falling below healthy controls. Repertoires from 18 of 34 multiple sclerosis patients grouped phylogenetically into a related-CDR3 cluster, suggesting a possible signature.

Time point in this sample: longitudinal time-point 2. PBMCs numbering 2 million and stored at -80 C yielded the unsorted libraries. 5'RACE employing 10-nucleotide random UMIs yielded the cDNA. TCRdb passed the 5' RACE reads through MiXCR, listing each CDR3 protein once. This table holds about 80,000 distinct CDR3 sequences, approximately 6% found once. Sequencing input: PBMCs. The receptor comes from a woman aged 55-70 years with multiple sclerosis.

The CDR3 nucleotides read TGCGCCAGCAGCCCCGGTCCCGCCAATTCACCCCTCCACTTT. The encoded protein is CASSPGPANSPLHF. V gene TRBV5-1 combines with J gene TRBJ1-6, with unresolved D. Germline CDR1 SGHRS, CDR2 YFSETQ. The CDR3 has 14 amino acids. The V and J ends lost 4 bases and 7 bases respectively, with 12 bases between them.